This passage covers 31 T cell receptor beta chains from one sample sequenced in a study of Ad26.COV2.S vaccination and SARS-CoV-2 variants. Clones were read by immunoSEQ multiplex PCR, and TCRdb kept only the in-frame ones, dropping some. The sample carries 240,000 or so clones, approximately 90% recorded once. Stated treatment: some 20 received Ad26.COV2.S at low or high dose, single or two shots; about five received placebo; per-sample allocation not given. Day 63 after the first injection of vaccine or placebo was the sampling time. Sequencing used peripheral blood, obtained in a trial of Ad26.COV2.S vaccine versus placebo. Source of these receptors: a person between 18 and 65 years old who received the Ad26.COV2.S COVID-19 vaccine or a placebo.

The V call is TRBV7-9, the J call TRBJ1-1, with 8 bases lining up with TRBD1. Germline-derived CDR1 and CDR2 are SEHNR and FQNEAQ (reference sequence). The V segment lost 1 base and the J segment 7 bases; nucleotides outside the gene matches: 2. The CDR3 runs to 13 residues. CDR3 nucleotide sequence: TGTGCCAGCAGCTTAGGGGGGACAGGTGAAGCTTTCTTT. This codes for CASSLGGTGEAFF.

This clone showed up just a few times. The rearrangement uses TRBV4-1 and TRBJ2-7; no reliable D call. There are 13 residues in the CDR3. Trimming removed 1 base from V and 1 base from J, with 5 bases in between. Germline V lookup: CDR1 MGHRA, CDR2 YSYEKL. CDR3 sequence: CASSQGSSYEQYF. CDR3 DNA: TGCGCCAGCAGCCAAGGCTCTTCCTACGAGCAGTACTTC.

The chain combines TRBV4-2 with TRBJ2-6; 7 bases agree with TRBD1. The CDR3 is made up of 19 amino acids. Germline CDR1 and CDR2: LGHNA and YNFKEQ. Germline trimming cut 0 bases from V and 0 bases from J; bases unmatched to any gene: 8. The CDR3, as DNA: TGTGCCAGCAGCCAAGATGGAAACAGGGGAAGCTCTGGGGCCAACGTCCTGACTTTC. It yields the protein CASSQDGNRGSSGANVLTF.

This clone was seen once. The rearrangement joins TRBV7-9 to TRBJ1-1; tentative D call: TRBD1 (5 bases). The CDR3 is 16 residues long. Germline CDR1 is SEHNR and CDR2 is FQNEAQ (reference sequence). The ends were cut back, 2 bases at V and 7 bases at J, with 20 bases in the middle. This CDR3 is CASSLIGAGLTHEAFF. The CDR3 region has the DNA TGTGCCAGCAGCTTAATTGGGGCAGGGCTAACCCATGAAGCTTTCTTT.

V gene TRBV7-8 combines with J gene TRBJ1-4; D not resolved. This CDR3 contains 12 residues. The V gene lost 4 bases and the J gene lost 15 bases, with 15 bases spanning the gap. The germline V gene encodes CDR1 SGHVS and CDR2 FQNEAQ. CDR3: CASSSRTGRVFF. CDR3 in DNA: TGTGCCAGCAGCTCCAGGACCGGAAGGGTGTTTTTT.

The J gene is TRBJ2-3, the V gene TRBV11-2, with 7 bases identical to TRBD2. The V segment lost 0 bases and the J segment 6 bases; nucleotides outside the gene matches: 9. The CDR3 consists of 16 residues. Germline CDR1 and CDR2: SGHAT and FQNNGV. The CDR3, as DNA: TGTGCCAGCAGCTTAGATATCGCCAGCGGGGTGGATACGCAGTATTTT. This sequence encodes CASSLDIASGVDTQYF.

By sample fraction, this clone is medium-sized. The gene calls are TRBV19 and TRBJ1-1; D gene ambiguous. The V and J ends lost 3 bases and 1 base respectively, with 21 bases between them. Germline V lookup: CDR1 LNHDA, CDR2 SQIVND (reference sequence). This CDR3 has 18 amino acids. The DNA of the CDR3 is TGTGCCAGTAGTATCTCCCCCTCCTCTCTACACGCGAACACTGAAGCTTTCTTT. Protein: CASSISPSSLHANTEAFF.

This clone has just one count. The chain carries TRBV27 and TRBJ2-2; D not certain. Trimming shortened V by 3 bases and J by 5 bases, and 7 bases separated the two germline ends. The germline gives CDR1 MNHEY, CDR2 SMNVEV (reference sequence). CDR3 size: 13 residues. The CDR3 spells CASSLYATGELFF. The CDR3 DNA sequence: TGTGCCAGCAGTTTGTATGCAACCGGGGAGCTGTTTTTT.

The rearrangement joins TRBV28 to TRBJ2-7; TRBD1 agrees at 7 bases. The CDR3 sequence is 13 residues long. Germline V gene data show CDR1 as MDHEN and CDR2 as SYDVKM. V lost 5 bases, J lost 3 bases, and 4 bases stayed unmatched. The CDR3 coding sequence is TGTGCCAGCAGTCGGGACAGCTTCTACGAGCAGTACTTC. Protein sequence: CASSRDSFYEQYF.

This chain uses TRBV5-6 with TRBJ2-1, with D perhaps TRBD2 (5 bases). The V gene lost 5 bases and the J gene lost 6 bases, with 6 bases spanning the gap. This CDR3 has 11 amino acids. Germline V gene data show CDR1 as SGHDT and CDR2 as YYEEEE. This CDR3 is CASRRANEQFF. In DNA form, the CDR3 reads TGTGCCAGCAGGAGGGCCAATGAGCAGTTCTTC.

The V call is TRBV2, the J call TRBJ1-6; TRBD1 might be the D (6 bases). This CDR3 region has 14 residues. The germline CDR1 and CDR2 sequences are SNHLY and FYNNEI. V dropped 6 bases and J dropped 10 bases, with 16 bases sitting between them. CDR3 loop: CASRTTGVSSPLHF. For the CDR3, the DNA is TGTGCCAGCAGGACGACAGGAGTTAGCTCACCCCTCCACTTT.

This clone occurred once. V gene TRBV4-3 combines with J gene TRBJ1-1, with D hard to call. The ends were cut back, 0 bases at V and 0 bases at J, with 8 bases in the middle. The CDR3 is 15 amino acids. Germline V gives CDR1 LGHNA, CDR2 YSLEER. In nucleotides, the CDR3 is TGCGCCAGCAGCCAAGATATCTACATGAACACTGAAGCTTTCTTT. Encoded protein: CASSQDIYMNTEAFF.

This rearrangement joins TRBV24-1 to TRBJ2-7, with 8 bases that match TRBD1. The J segment lost 6 bases and the V segment lost 10 bases, leaving 10 bases of the junction unmatched. Germline V lookup: CDR1 KGHDR, CDR2 SFDVKD. There are 13 residues in the CDR3. CDR3 bases: TGTGCCACTCCTCTGGACAGGGCCGTCGAGCAGTACTTC. It codes for CATPLDRAVEQYF.

This rearrangement joins TRBV27 to TRBJ1-6; perhaps TRBD1 as D (5 bases). The CDR3 has 13 amino acids. V lost 5 bases, J lost 13 bases, and 15 bases lay in between. Germline V lookup: CDR1 MNHEY, CDR2 SMNVEV (reference sequence). The CDR3 DNA is TGTGCCAGCAGTGGGCGGGACGGACTCCCCCTCCACTTT. As protein: CASSGRDGLPLHF.

This clone was detected once. The V gene is TRBV6-5, the J gene TRBJ2-7, with TRBD2 matching 9 bases. CDR1 and CDR2 (germline): MNHEY, SVGAGI. The CDR3 is made up of 15 amino acids. The ends lost 7 bases at V and 3 bases at J; junction bases unmatched: 10. The CDR3 here is CASTRRREGNYEQYF. CDR3 sequence (DNA): TGTGCCAGCACCCGGAGGCGGGAGGGAAACTACGAGCAGTACTTC.

V usage is TRBV10-1 and J usage is TRBJ2-5; D is unclear. The germline gives CDR1 WNHNN, CDR2 SYGVQD (reference sequence). Trimming left V 6 bases short and J 2 bases short, with 10 bases between. The CDR3 is 13 amino acids. CDR3 residues: CASSQRLQETQYF. The DNA of the CDR3 is TGCGCCAGCAGCCAACGATTACAAGAGACCCAGTACTTC.

The genes are TRBV7-3 and TRBJ1-6, with D hard to call. The CDR3 is 13 amino acids. V was pared by 5 bases and J by 11 bases, with 13 bases between. Germline V CDR1 and CDR2: SGHTA, FQGTGA. The CDR3 loop is CASSADRETPLHF. CDR3 bases: TGTGCCAGCAGCGCCGACCGGGAGACACCCCTCCACTTT.

The rearrangement uses TRBV7-9 and TRBJ2-1, with a weak D call TRBD2 (6 bases). Germline CDR1 SEHNR, CDR2 FQNEAQ (reference sequence). V gave up 5 bases and J gave up 2 bases, with 19 bases separating them. The CDR3 spans 17 residues. The CDR3 is CASSPQTSKFPYNEQFF. CDR3 nucleotides: TGTGCCAGCAGCCCCCAGACTAGTAAGTTCCCCTACAATGAGCAGTTCTTC.

V usage is TRBV4-1 and J usage is TRBJ1-1; D remains unclear. Germline CDR1 is MGHRA and CDR2 is YSYEKL. The V gene lost 2 bases and the J gene lost 5 bases, with 12 bases spanning the gap. CDR3 length: 14 residues. Here the CDR3 reads CASSQPRELTEAFF. The CDR3 DNA is TGCGCCAGCAGCCAACCTAGGGAATTGACTGAAGCTTTCTTT.

This chain links TRBV27 with TRBJ2-3; TRBD2 might be the D (6 bases). This CDR3 comprises 12 residues. Deletions cut 5 bases from V and 11 bases from J, with 14 bases between. From germline, CDR1 is MNHEY and CDR2 SMNVEV (reference sequence). CDR3: CASSPLGRGQYF. Here the CDR3 DNA reads TGTGCCAGCAGTCCGCTCGGGAGAGGGCAGTATTTT.

The V gene is TRBV5-1, the J gene TRBJ1-3; D is unresolved. The germline V and J ends were trimmed by 4 bases and 5 bases, with 13 bases remaining between them. The CDR3 runs 14 residues. Germline loops: CDR1 SGHRS, CDR2 YFSETQ. In DNA form, the CDR3 reads TGCGCCAGCAGCCCAACACTAGACAGAAACACCATATATTTT. It encodes CASSPTLDRNTIYF.

This chain's CDR3 is CASNTGQTGGELFF. CDR3 coding DNA: TGTGCCAGCAACACAGGACAGACAGGCGGGGAGCTGTTTTTT. This sequence joins TRBV5-8 and TRBJ2-2; D may be TRBD1 (6 bases). V shed 6 bases and J shed 7 bases, with 16 bases lying between them. CDR1 and CDR2 (germline): SGHTS, YDEGEE. This CDR3 region has 14 residues. Looking up the rest from reference TRBV5-8 and TRBJ2-2 gives the full variable domain: EAGVTQSPTHLIKTRGQQATLRCSPISGHTSVYWYQQALGLGLQFLLWYDEGEERNRGNFPPRFSGRQFPNYSSELNVNALELEDSALYLCASNTGQTGGELFFGEGSRLTVL.

This sequence joins TRBV28 and TRBJ1-5; TRBD1 matches 7 bases. The CDR3 sequence is 14 residues long. In germline, CDR1 is MDHEN, CDR2 SYDVKM. Losses at the gene ends were 6 bases for V and 4 bases for J; bases not matched to a gene: 6. The CDR3 DNA sequence: TGTGCCAGCAGCTCTAGACAGGGTAATCAGCCCCAGCATTTT. Its translation: CASSSRQGNQPQHF.

The gene calls are TRBV28 and TRBJ2-2; possible D gene TRBD2, 6 bases. The ends were cut back, 5 bases at V and 6 bases at J, with 22 bases in the middle. There are 17 residues in the CDR3. The germline V gene encodes CDR1 MDHEN and CDR2 SYDVKM. As DNA, the CDR3 is TGTGCCAGCAGTGTTACTGCCTTCCGGGGCGGGGCCGGGGAGCTGTTTTTT. Translating gives CASSVTAFRGGAGELFF.

The chain is built from TRBV28 and TRBJ1-2, with 7 bases fitting TRBD1. V lost 3 bases to trimming and J lost 6 bases; unmatched junction nucleotides: 4. The V gene's germline CDR1 is MDHEN and CDR2 SYDVKM. The CDR3 runs 13 residues. CDR3 DNA sequence: TGTGCCAGCAGTTTCACAGGGGCCGATGGCTACACCTTC. Its translation: CASSFTGADGYTF.

A single count supports this clone. This chain links TRBV4-1 with TRBJ2-7; D ambiguous. The germline V gene encodes CDR1 MGHRA and CDR2 YSYEKL. V gave up 3 bases and J gave up 2 bases, with 8 bases separating them. This CDR3 comprises 13 residues. The CDR3 reads CASSQPPAYEQYF. The DNA for the CDR3 is TGCGCCAGCAGCCAGCCCCCAGCCTACGAGCAGTACTTC.

With respect to this clone: The junction departs from germline at one end; a sequencing error may be responsible. The chain joins TRBV4-1 to TRBJ2-7; 16 bases line up with TRBD2. This CDR3 has 17 residues. Germline loops: CDR1 MGHRA, CDR2 YSYEKL. CDR3 in amino acids: CASSQAGTSGGAYEQYF. The DNA for the CDR3 is TGCGCCAGCAGCCAGGCCGGGACTAGCGGGGGGGCCTATGAGCAGTACTTC.

This clone occurred once. This chain uses TRBV5-1 with TRBJ2-2; weak D call: TRBD1 (5 bases). The CDR3 contains 14 residues. Trimming pared 3 bases from V and 4 bases from J, leaving 10 bases between. From germline, CDR1 is SGHRS and CDR2 YFSETQ. The CDR3 loop is CASSSLGVTGELFF. The CDR3 DNA reads as TGCGCCAGCAGCTCTTTAGGGGTCACCGGGGAGCTGTTTTTT.

This clone has a handful of counts. The genes are TRBV2 and TRBJ1-1; unclear D gene. V was shortened by 8 bases and J by 5 bases, with 9 bases between the two germline ends. CDR3 length: 11 amino acids. Germline assignment: CDR1 SNHLY and CDR2 FYNNEI. DNA for the CDR3: TGTGCCAGCGTCATAGGGACTGAAGCTTTCTTT. The encoded protein is CASVIGTEAFF.

The chain recombines TRBV19 with TRBJ2-3; 9 nucleotides align to TRBD1. Germline lookup yields CDR1 LNHDA and CDR2 SQIVND (reference sequence). J lost 4 bases, V lost 8 bases, and 10 bases had no gene match. The CDR3 extends over 15 amino acids. The CDR3, as DNA: TGTGCCAGTCCACCCCGGGACAGGGAGGCAGATACGCAGTATTTT. Its protein is CASPPRDREADTQYF.

This clone was observed a handful of times. This rearrangement joins TRBV28 to TRBJ1-3, with D unresolved. CDR1 and CDR2 (germline): MDHEN, SYDVKM. V was clipped by 7 bases and J by 0 bases, with 16 bases between them. This CDR3 comprises 16 residues. The CDR3 here is CASIAGGHSSGNTIYF. DNA of the CDR3: TGTGCCAGCATTGCCGGAGGGCACTCCTCTGGAAACACCATATATTTT. The full variable domain, rest sourced from reference TRBV28 and TRBJ1-3, is DVKVTQSSRYLVKRTGEKVFLECVQDMDHENMFWYRQDPGLGLRLIYFSYDVKMKEKGDIPEGYSVSREKKERFSLILESASTNQTSMYLCASIAGGHSSGNTIYFGEGSWLTVV.